Listed below are T cell receptor beta chains from one sample, sequenced in a study of T cells in Graves' hyperthyroidism and ophthalmopathy. A single record per CDR3 protein comes from TCRdb applying MiXCR to the multiplex PCR reads. The table lists 450,000 to 700,000 distinct CDR3 sequences, about 43% of them singletons. The specimen was peripheral blood or thyroid tissue (not recorded which). These receptors were taken from a woman aged 18-30 years with Graves' hyperthyroidism. The conserved cysteine and the conserved F or W are not part of the CDR3 here.

TRBJ1-2	TRBV10-3	AISDYSGTGASWGYT
TRBJ1-2	TRBV11-2	ASSQDGQGYSHGYT
TRBJ1-1	TRBV10-2	ASSESGGVSVNTEAF
TRBJ2-5	TRBV29-1	SSHRGETQY
TRBJ2-2	TRBV20-1	SARGRTNTGELF
TRBJ1-4	TRBV2	ASSSAIQGSGEKLF
TRBJ1-5	TRBV12-3/TRBV12-4	ASSLNSPLAQH
TRBJ1-5	TRBV4-1	ASSRTESNQPQH
TRBJ1-1	TRBV6-9	ASSYCEEHTEAF
TRBJ1-5	TRBV9	ASGRNSNQPQH
TRBJ2-5	TRBV7-2	ASRAMGAWPETQY
TRBJ1-4	TRBV7-9	ASSLVHPFATNEKLF
TRBJ2-5	TRBV10-3	AISEGRARETQY
TRBJ1-1	TRBV7-3	ASSLTGYTEAF
TRBJ1-2	TRBV9	ASSSPGQPNYGYT
.	TRBV5-1	ASSISSGSSYNEQF
TRBJ1-4	TRBV25-1	ASSRGPGLF
TRBJ1-2	TRBV29-1	SVEGQGADGYT
TRBJ1-5	TRBV20-1	SARGTGQH
TRBJ2-2	TRBV10-2	ASSGPGGTGELF
TRBJ1-1	TRBV4-1	ASSLSGGMNTEAF
TRBJ2-7	TRBV19	ASSRTSGVYEQY
TRBJ2-7	TRBV27	ASSPDRLYEQY
TRBJ2-6	TRBV12-3/TRBV12-4	ASSHQRGANVLT
TRBJ1-1	TRBV12-5	ASVGREGSEAF
TRBJ2-7	TRBV2	ASSPTSGGLSYEQY
TRBJ1-4	TRBV12-3/TRBV12-4	ASRGSEGLNEKLS
TRBJ2-7	TRBV10-3	AISLGASGDYEQY
TRBJ2-7	TRBV2	ASGTPGQGPREQY
TRBJ1-6	TRBV28	ASTLPRGGSDSPLH
TRBJ1-4	TRBV5-8	ASSLGTGHEKLF
TRBJ2-5	TRBV9	ASSVGRTGLAETQY
TRBJ1-2	TRBV20-1	SANNPGVYYGYT
TRBJ1-4	TRBV6-1	ASGKWGEKLF
TRBJ1-6	TRBV20-1	SANPSGRRSPLH
TRBJ2-3	TRBV5-1	ASSVDRLPDTQY
TRBJ1-1	TRBV6-2/TRBV6-3	ASILDGDTEAF
TRBJ1-2	TRBV5-5	ASRAQRSYGYT
TRBJ2-1	TRBV14	ASSQGRDEQF
TRBJ2-3	TRBV7-3	ASSQSGPTSTDTQY
TRBJ2-7	TRBV15	ATSPDGLEGLSSYEQY
TRBJ1-4	TRBV12-3/TRBV12-4	ASSLDTGASNEKLF